Presented here are 15 T cell receptor beta chains from one specimen sequenced in a study of shared clonotypes between healthy human individuals. Sequencing was performed with immunoSEQ multiplex PCR; in TCRdb, only in-frame clones are kept and a portion is missing. The data contain around 2.3 million clones, 90% to 96% of them singletons. Sequences were obtained from naive CD4+ T cells sorted from blood. This sample's subset: CD45RA+ positively selected. These receptors were taken from a man between 18 and 29 years old in good health.

V usage is TRBV18 and J usage is TRBJ2-3; D may be TRBD1 (6 bases). This CDR3 has 16 amino acids. V dropped 4 bases and J dropped 1 base, with 15 bases sitting between them. Germline CDR1 KGHSH, CDR2 LQKENI. In DNA form, the CDR3 reads TGTGCCAGCTCACACCTCGGGGCAGGGGGCACAGATACGCAGTATTTT. Encoded protein: CASSHLGAGGTDTQYF.

V gene TRBV5-1 combines with J gene TRBJ1-2; 7 positions match TRBD1. With V trimmed by 5 bases and J by 4 bases, 8 bases remained unmatched. CDR3 size: 14 residues. Per germline, CDR1 SGHRS and CDR2 YFSETQ. The CDR3 reads CASRTGTDVYGYTF. CDR3 DNA sequence: TGCGCCAGCAGAACCGGGACAGATGTCTATGGCTACACCTTC.

The V and J genes are TRBV11-3 and TRBJ2-1, with a tentative D call TRBD2 (6 bases). Germline values: CDR1 SGHNT, CDR2 YENEEA. The CDR3 is 16 amino acids. Trimming stripped 1 base from V and 12 bases from J, with 22 bases between. The CDR3 DNA sequence: TGTGCCAGCAGCTTAGGGCTAGCGATGGGAGGATCTGGGCAGTTCTTC. It translates to CASSLGLAMGGSGQFF.

The chain links TRBV7-2 to TRBJ2-5; 10 bases fit TRBD2. The CDR3 extends over 18 amino acids. Germline V gives CDR1 SGHTA, CDR2 FQGNSA. J gave up 4 bases and V 3 bases, and 14 bases lay outside the gene matches. CDR3 DNA: TGTGCCAGCAGCTTTTCGGGTAGCGGGGGGCCATTTTTAGAGACCCAGTACTTC. This encodes CASSFSGSGGPFLETQYF.

The chain employs TRBV30 and TRBJ1-4; 8 bases are a match to TRBD1. The ends lost 8 bases at V and 4 bases at J; junction bases unmatched: 6. Germline lookup yields CDR1 GTSNPN and CDR2 SVGIG (reference sequence). The CDR3 is 13 residues long. CDR3 amino acids: CAGHRGFNEKLFF. The CDR3 DNA reads as TGTGCCGGACACAGGGGGTTTAATGAAAAACTGTTTTTT.

The chain links TRBV10-3 to TRBJ2-3, with 7 bases identical to TRBD2. Germline CDR1 and CDR2: ENHRY and SYGVKD. The CDR3 spans 14 residues. The V and J ends lost 5 bases and 6 bases, in that order; junction bases with no gene match: 8. CDR3: CAISSGRMADTQYF. The DNA of the CDR3 is TGTGCCATCAGTTCCGGGAGGATGGCCGATACGCAGTATTTT.

This chain joins TRBV7-6 and TRBJ2-5; TRBD1 agrees at 8 bases. Germline CDR1 is SGHVS and CDR2 is FNYEAQ. J gave up 2 bases and V 1 base, and 6 bases lay outside the gene matches. The CDR3 has 16 residues. CDR3 sequence: CASSLDRTGRQETQYF. The CDR3 bases are TGTGCCAGCAGCTTAGACCGGACAGGGCGGCAAGAGACCCAGTACTTC.

This sequence joins TRBV10-3 and TRBJ1-4, with D possibly TRBD1 on 6 matching bases. Trimming pared 2 bases from V and 4 bases from J, leaving 14 bases between. The germline gives CDR1 ENHRY, CDR2 SYGVKD. CDR3 length: 16 residues. The CDR3 sequence is CAISETTGLGNEKLFF. The CDR3 DNA is TGTGCCATCAGTGAGACCACAGGGCTTGGTAATGAAAAACTGTTTTTT.

V is TRBV4-1 and J is TRBJ1-5; TRBD1 is a possible D gene (5 bases). V shed 0 bases and J shed 4 bases, with 7 bases lying between them. The CDR3 runs to 14 residues. Germline V gene data show CDR1 as MGHRA and CDR2 as YSYEKL. The CDR3 here is CASSQETGNQPQHF. CDR3 DNA: TGCGCCAGCAGCCAAGAAACAGGTAATCAGCCCCAGCATTTT.

The chain combines TRBV10-2 with TRBJ2-3, with D perhaps TRBD2 (5 bases). Germline CDR1 reads WSHSY; CDR2 reads SAAADI. This CDR3 is built from 12 residues. The V and J ends lost 8 bases and 0 bases respectively, with 6 bases between them. CDR3 protein: CASLASTDTQYF. CDR3 sequence (DNA): TGCGCCAGCCTAGCTAGCACAGATACGCAGTATTTT.

The chain has TRBV4-1 and TRBJ1-5; D is undetermined. Trimming left V 3 bases short and J 3 bases short, with 6 bases between. Germline CDR1 and CDR2: MGHRA and YSYEKL. This CDR3 contains 13 residues. In nucleotides, the CDR3 is TGCGCCAGCAGCCAGGCCATCAATCAGCCCCAGCATTTT. It encodes CASSQAINQPQHF.

The CDR3 sequence is CASSPTGKTKQFF. The DNA for the CDR3 is TGTGCCAGCAGCCCTACAGGGAAGACCAAGCAGTTCTTC. The V and J genes are TRBV7-3 and TRBJ2-1; tentative D call: TRBD1 (6 bases). CDR3 length: 13 amino acids. Germline CDR1 and CDR2: SGHTA and FQGTGA. The germline V and J ends were trimmed by 5 bases and 11 bases, with 16 bases remaining between them.

This clone occurred once. At the DNA level, this CDR3 is encoded by other sequences in the same sample as well. The gene calls are TRBV18 and TRBJ2-7; D is unclear. This CDR3 spans 14 amino acids. From germline, CDR1 is KGHSH and CDR2 LQKENI. Trimming removed 2 bases at V and 0 bases at J, with 8 bases between. The CDR3 sequence: CASSPTGSSYEQYF. Written as DNA, the CDR3 is TGTGCCAGCTCACCAACGGGCAGCTCCTACGAGCAGTACTTC.

In regard to this clone: Different DNA sequences within this sample yield the same CDR3. The chain recombines TRBV5-1 with TRBJ2-3, with 7 bases that match TRBD2. V lost 2 bases and J lost 1; bases outside the gene matches: 4. The CDR3 contains 15 residues. The germline gives CDR1 SGHRS, CDR2 YFSETQ. The CDR3 DNA sequence: TGCGCCAGCAGCTTTTCCGCGGGGGGCACAGATACGCAGTATTTT. Its protein product is CASSFSAGGTDTQYF.

This clone was detected once. The chain joins TRBV5-1 to TRBJ2-7, with D possibly being TRBD1 (7 bases). Trimming removed 0 bases at V and 6 bases at J, with 16 bases between. Germline V gene lookup returns CDR1 SGHRS and CDR2 YFSETQ. The CDR3 contains 15 residues. CDR3 in DNA: TGCGCCAGCAGCTTGGAGGGACTCAGGGGGAGCGAGCAGTACTTC. Its protein is CASSLEGLRGSEQYF.